The source of this T cell receptor (beta chain) is a study of post-analysis software for immune sequencing data. The overall study: Disease courses included relapsing-remitting, secondary progressive and progressive-relapsing multiple sclerosis.

The ends were cut back, 0 bases at V and 0 bases at J, with 5 bases in the middle. Germline loops: CDR1 DFQATT, CDR2 SNEGSKA (reference sequence). The CDR3 extends over 14 amino acids. TCR beta cDNA libraries had unique molecular identifiers. The yield from roughly 1 to 10 million T cells was 500,000 or so cDNA molecules in total. A single record per CDR3 protein comes from TCRdb applying MiXCR to the PCR reads. The sample lists about 570,000 distinct CDR3 sequences; around 34% were seen once. Whole-study results and caveats: Strong co-clustering by F measure was evident for samples that had been prepared in the same batch. Controls' normalized Chao1 diversity significantly exceeded that of multiple sclerosis patients. Patients showed TRBV5-6, TRBV5-1 and TRBV20-1 among four to six TRBV segments more frequent than in controls.

This clonotype appeared a few times. Its specificity is not known. Sequencing was done on a sample of blood. This chain connects TRBV20-1 to TRBJ1-4; the D is unclear. The source is a girl aged 2 to 17 with multiple sclerosis. The CDR3 DNA reads TGCAGTGCTAGAGACTGGGCAACTAATGAAAAACTGTTTTTT. Translated: CSARDWATNEKLFF.